The T cell receptor beta chain under discussion was sequenced for a study of yellow fever vaccine responses in identical twins. For this clonotype: Its target is not known.

MiXCR, applied by TCRdb to the RT-PCR reads, yields one record per CDR3 protein. This table holds about 3,600 distinct CDR3 sequences, about 87% found once. Germline V gene lookup returns CDR1 SGDLS and CDR2 YYNGEE. This CDR3 has 15 amino acids. V trimming: 3 bases; J trimming: 4 bases; junction bases outside the gene matches: 7. The study's findings and limits: Reportedly, the T cell response mounted by twins to vaccine seemed partly convergent, partly personalized.

The specimen was T cells from blood (PBMCs), unsorted or a sorted subset (not recorded which), collected before or after yellow fever vaccination (not recorded which). This sequence was found in a woman younger than 30 who received the yellow fever vaccine. This rearrangement joins TRBV9 to TRBJ2-3; 8 bases are shared with TRBD1. The CDR3 DNA reads TGTGCCAGCAGCGGTGACAGGGGAATGGCAGATACGCAGTATTTT. This sequence encodes CASSGDRGMADTQYF.